This T cell receptor beta chain was identified during a study of blood T cell repertoires in COVID-19. About the study: The United States, Italy and Spain supplied acute and convalescent COVID-19 samples. PBMCs, B-cell-depleted T cells, or T cells were the source of the cDNA or gDNA that made up the material.

V lost 0 bases, J lost 8 bases, and 7 bases stayed unmatched. CDR3 length equals 14 residues. The germline V gene encodes CDR1 SGHRS and CDR2 YFSETQ. In the study's own analysis: Amplification of reference gene primers provided the estimated nucleated cell counts. Here immunoSEQ multiplex PCR was the method, and the copy in TCRdb shows in-frame clones only, minus some. Clone size and the V and J calls come from that table; the DNA yielded D and trimming. In the table there are approximately 220,000 clones, approximately 84% of which are singletons. The genes are TRBV5-1 and TRBJ1-1, with 7 bases fitting TRBD1. Sequencing was done on a sample of peripheral blood. This receptor was taken from a woman aged 55 to 70 with acute or convalescent COVID-19. In DNA, the CDR3 is TGCGCCAGCAGCTTGGGAGGGGGCGAAAGAGAAGCTTTCTTT. The encoded protein is CASSLGGGEREAFF.